The 11 T cell receptor beta chains given below trace back to one sample, sequenced in a study of blood T cell repertoires in COVID-19. Generated by immunoSEQ multiplex PCR, the TCRdb table keeps only in-frame clones and is missing some. The table includes 98,000 or so clones, just over 85% detected once. Specimen: peripheral blood. The receptors originated from a woman aged 55-70 years in a cohort sampled during active or convalescent COVID-19.

This clone showed up just a few times. The chain recombines TRBV7-2 with TRBJ1-2; 9 positions agree with TRBD1. The ends lost 1 base at V and 6 bases at J; junction bases unmatched: 12. Germline V gene lookup returns CDR1 SGHTA and CDR2 FQGNSA. The CDR3 contains 17 residues. CDR3: CASSLVLTGGDGNGYTF. CDR3 in DNA: TGTGCCAGCAGCTTAGTCCTTACAGGGGGCGACGGTAATGGCTACACCTTC. Full variable domain (rest looked up from reference TRBV7-2 and TRBJ1-2): GAGVSQSPSNKVTEKGKDVELRCDPISGHTALYWYRQSLGQGLEFLIYFQGNSAPDKSGLPSDRFSAERTGGSVSTLTIQRTQQEDSAVYLCASSLVLTGGDGNGYTFGSGTRLTVV.

The chain joins TRBV30 to TRBJ2-7; 8 bases agree with TRBD1. The CDR3 runs 15 residues. Germline CDR1 and CDR2: GTSNPN and SVGIG (reference sequence). J was trimmed by 3 bases and V by 2 bases; bases with no gene match: 9. CDR3 coding DNA: TGTGCCTGGAGTCCCCGGGACAGGACCTTCTACGAGCAGTACTTC. Its translation: CAWSPRDRTFYEQYF. Full variable domain (rest looked up from reference TRBV30 and TRBJ2-7): SQTIHQWPATLVQPVGSPLSLECTVEGTSNPNLYWYRQAAGRGLQLLFYSVGIGQISSEVPQNLSASRPQDRQFILSSKKLLLSDSGFYLCAWSPRDRTFYEQYFGPGTRLTVT.

The V and J genes are TRBV7-2 and TRBJ2-5; 7 bases agree with TRBD1. Germline V gene sequence: CDR1 SGHTA, CDR2 FQGNSA. This CDR3 has 14 amino acids. The V segment lost 3 bases and the J segment 11 bases; nucleotides outside the gene matches: 12. CDR3 in DNA: TGTGCCAGCAGCTTCTCCACAGGGGCCCTCAGGCAGTACTTC. Protein sequence: CASSFSTGALRQYF.

The rearrangement uses TRBV5-1 and TRBJ2-3; TRBD1 agrees at 7 bases. The germline V gene has CDR1 SGHRS and CDR2 YFSETQ. After removal of 3 bases from V and 0 bases from J, the junction contained 7 bases not matched to a gene. This CDR3 is built from 16 residues. The CDR3 loop reads CASSSRTGSSTDTQYF. CDR3 nucleotide sequence: TGCGCCAGCAGCTCGCGGACAGGTTCTAGCACAGATACGCAGTATTTT.

CDR3 residues: CASSPRPTEINQPQHF. The CDR3 DNA follows: TGTGCCAGTAGTCCTCGGCCGACAGAGATAAATCAGCCCCAGCATTTT. The J gene is TRBJ1-5, the V gene TRBV19, with D perhaps TRBD1 (5 bases). Germline V gene lookup returns CDR1 LNHDA and CDR2 SQIVND (reference sequence). The CDR3 runs to 16 residues. The V end was cut by 5 bases, the J end by 4 bases, with 18 bases between.

The V and J genes are TRBV2 and TRBJ2-2; D gene uncertain. Trimming shortened V by 5 bases and J by 5 bases, and 9 bases separated the two germline ends. Per germline, CDR1 SNHLY and CDR2 FYNNEI. The CDR3 covers 13 residues. This chain's CDR3 is CASSPIPTGELFF. CDR3 sequence (DNA): TGTGCCAGCAGTCCTATACCAACCGGGGAGCTGTTTTTT.

CDR3 in DNA: TGCAGCGTTGAAGAAGGACCGGGGGTGGAGACCCAGTACTTC. Protein sequence: CSVEEGPGVETQYF. The rearrangement links TRBV29-1 to TRBJ2-5, with D possibly matching TRBD2 (6 bases). Deletions cut 0 bases from V and 5 bases from J, with 13 bases between. Germline loops: CDR1 SQVTM, CDR2 ANQGSEA. CDR3 length equals 14 residues.

This chain's CDR3 is CASRRTSGSWYEQFF. The CDR3 DNA reads TGTGCCAGCAGACGGACTAGCGGGAGTTGGTATGAGCAGTTCTTC. The rearrangement links TRBV6-5 to TRBJ2-1; 13 nucleotides match TRBD2. Trimming removed 6 bases from V and 8 bases from J; junction bases left unmatched: 7. The CDR3 runs 15 residues. Looked up from germline, CDR1 is MNHEY and CDR2 is SVGAGI.

V gene TRBV29-1 combines with J gene TRBJ2-7, with 7 nucleotides matching TRBD1. This CDR3 region has 12 residues. CDR1 and CDR2 (germline): SQVTM, ANQGSEA. Unmatched junction bases numbered 8, after V lost 7 bases and J lost 5 bases. The CDR3, as DNA: TGCAGCGCTGAGACTCAGGGGGACGAGCAGTACTTC. The encoded protein is CSAETQGDEQYF.

This chain uses TRBV19 with TRBJ1-2; maybe TRBD1 (6 bases). The CDR3 sequence is 15 residues long. Germline V lookup: CDR1 LNHDA, CDR2 SQIVND (reference sequence). Trimming removed 5 bases at V and 2 bases at J, with 15 bases between. The CDR3 DNA reads TGTGCCAGTAGTCTACAGAGAACAGGGAACTATGGCTACACCTTC. Protein: CASSLQRTGNYGYTF.

The chain couples TRBV6-1 to TRBJ2-1; 7 bases match TRBD2. Germline CDR1 and CDR2: MNHNS and SASEGT. V was clipped by 4 bases and J by 7 bases; unmatched bases: 16. The CDR3 is made up of 17 amino acids. CDR3 region: CASSGRVMAGVINEQFF. The CDR3 bases are TGTGCCAGCAGTGGTCGAGTAATGGCGGGAGTGATTAATGAGCAGTTCTTC.